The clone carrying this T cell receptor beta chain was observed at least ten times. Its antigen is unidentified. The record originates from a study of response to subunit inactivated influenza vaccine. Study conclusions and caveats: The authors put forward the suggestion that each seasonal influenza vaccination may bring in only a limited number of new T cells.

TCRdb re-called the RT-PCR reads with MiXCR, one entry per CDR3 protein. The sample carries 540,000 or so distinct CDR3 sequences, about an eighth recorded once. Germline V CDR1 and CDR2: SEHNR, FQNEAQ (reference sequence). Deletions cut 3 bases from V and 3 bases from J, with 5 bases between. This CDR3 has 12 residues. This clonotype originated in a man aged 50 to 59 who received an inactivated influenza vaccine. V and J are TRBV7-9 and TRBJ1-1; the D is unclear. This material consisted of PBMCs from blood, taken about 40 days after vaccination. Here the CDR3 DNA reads TGTGCCAGCAGCTTTGGCGACACTGAAGCTTTCTTT. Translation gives CASSFGDTEAFF. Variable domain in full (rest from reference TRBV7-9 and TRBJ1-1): DTGVSQNPRHKITKRGQNVTFRCDPISEHNRLYWYRQTLGQGPEFLTYFQNEAQLEKSRLLSDRFSAERPKGSFSTLEIQRTEQGDSAMYLCASSFGDTEAFFGQGTRLTVV.